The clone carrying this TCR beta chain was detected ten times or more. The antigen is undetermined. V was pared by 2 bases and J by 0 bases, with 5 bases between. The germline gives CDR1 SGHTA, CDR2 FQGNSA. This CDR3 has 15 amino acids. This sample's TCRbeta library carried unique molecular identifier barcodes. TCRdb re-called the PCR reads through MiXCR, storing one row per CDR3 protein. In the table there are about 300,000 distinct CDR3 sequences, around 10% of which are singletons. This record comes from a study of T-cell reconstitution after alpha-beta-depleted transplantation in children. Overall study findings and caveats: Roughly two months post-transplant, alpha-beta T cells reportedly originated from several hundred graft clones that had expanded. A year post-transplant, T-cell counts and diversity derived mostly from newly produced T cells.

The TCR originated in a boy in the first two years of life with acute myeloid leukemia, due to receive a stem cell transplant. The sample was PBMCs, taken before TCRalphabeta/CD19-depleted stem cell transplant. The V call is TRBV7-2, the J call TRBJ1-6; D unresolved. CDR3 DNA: TGTGCCAGCAGCTTACAGAGCTCCTATAATTCACCCCTCCACTTT. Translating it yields CASSLQSSYNSPLHF.